These 30 T cell receptor beta chains were sequenced from one sample in a study of T cell changes during pregnancy in multiple sclerosis. Data came from immunoSEQ multiplex PCR; TCRdb stores just in-frame clones and leaves some out. This sample has 85,000 to 95,000 clones, with roughly 91% found just once. The sequencing used peripheral blood, collected after pregnancy. These receptors came from a female donor in good health, enrolled as a control in a pregnancy study.

This chain connects TRBV9 to TRBJ1-2; 8 bases line up with TRBD1. Germline V gives CDR1 SGDLS, CDR2 YYNGEE. The V and J ends lost 4 bases and 6 bases, in that order; junction bases with no gene match: 8. The CDR3 has 14 amino acids. CDR3 residues: CASSKTGQGHGYTF. In nucleotides, the CDR3 is TGTGCCAGCAGCAAGACCGGACAGGGCCATGGCTACACCTTC.

The chain carries TRBV18 and TRBJ2-7; TRBD1 might be the D (6 bases). Germline V gene data show CDR1 as KGHSH and CDR2 as LQKENI. The V end was cut by 3 bases, the J end by 1 base, with 10 bases between. The CDR3 sequence is 14 residues long. CDR3 nucleotide sequence: TGTGCCAGCTCACCGAGACAGGAATCCTACGAGCAGTACTTC. Protein: CASSPRQESYEQYF.

This chain joins TRBV7-2 and TRBJ2-4; D gene unclear. Germline V gives CDR1 SGHTA, CDR2 FQGNSA. V shed 8 bases and J shed 0 bases, with 17 bases lying between them. The CDR3 sequence is 16 residues long. CDR3 sequence (DNA): TGTGCCAGCGCGCGACTCGCCTCACTAGCCAAAAACATTCAGTACTTC. It translates to CASARLASLAKNIQYF. The entire variable domain, with the rest obtained from reference TRBV7-2 and TRBJ2-4, is as follows: GAGVSQSPSNKVTEKGKDVELRCDPISGHTALYWYRQSLGQGLEFLIYFQGNSAPDKSGLPSDRFSAERTGGSVSTLTIQRTQQEDSAVYLCASARLASLAKNIQYFGAGTRLSVL.

The rearrangement joins TRBV28 to TRBJ1-2; D is possibly TRBD1 (6 bases). With 5 bases removed from V and 3 bases from J, the gap between germline ends came to 10 bases. The CDR3 covers 13 residues. Germline loops: CDR1 MDHEN, CDR2 SYDVKM. The CDR3 protein is CASSMTGDYGYTF. The CDR3 DNA reads as TGTGCCAGCAGTATGACAGGCGACTATGGCTACACCTTC.

The chain has TRBV2 and TRBJ1-2; D not certain. Germline assignment: CDR1 SNHLY and CDR2 FYNNEI. The CDR3 consists of 9 residues. Trimming took off 5 bases at V and 7 bases at J, with 2 bases between the two ends. CDR3: CASSLGYTF. The CDR3 bases are TGTGCCAGCAGTCTTGGCTACACCTTC.

This clone was recorded once. This rearrangement joins TRBV29-1 to TRBJ1-4, with D maybe TRBD1 (5 bases). The CDR3 has 12 amino acids. Looked up from germline, CDR1 is SQVTM and CDR2 is ANQGSEA. Trimming shortened V by 7 bases and J by 4 bases, and 10 bases separated the two germline ends. The CDR3 spells CSALGGNEKLFF. The CDR3 DNA follows: TGCAGCGCCCTGGGGGGTAATGAAAAACTGTTTTTT.

This clone occurred a few times. V gene TRBV7-2 combines with J gene TRBJ1-4; D is possibly TRBD1 (6 bases). CDR3 length equals 15 residues. Germline values: CDR1 SGHTA, CDR2 FQGNSA. Trimming removed 2 bases at V and 6 bases at J, with 13 bases between. The CDR3 DNA sequence: TGTGCCAGCAGCTTAATATCAGGGGTCGATGAAAAACTGTTTTTT. Amino acids: CASSLISGVDEKLFF.

V gene TRBV13 combines with J gene TRBJ2-7; TRBD2 aligns across 8 bases. Germline V gene data show CDR1 as PRHDT and CDR2 as FYEKMQ (reference sequence). V was pared by 6 bases and J by 0 bases, with 7 bases of the junction left unmatched. This CDR3 region has 15 residues. The CDR3 nucleotides are TGTGCCAGCAGTTTCCGGCGGGGGGTCTCCTACGAGCAGTACTTC. Translated, it gives CASSFRRGVSYEQYF.

The chain uses TRBV15 and TRBJ2-5; D unresolved. Germline values: CDR1 LNHNV, CDR2 YYDKDF (reference sequence). V was shortened by 0 bases and J by 1 base, with 9 bases between the two germline ends. CDR3 size: 15 residues. The CDR3, as DNA: TGTGCCACCAGCAGAGATCCAACCAGCCAAGAGACCCAGTACTTC. Translating it yields CATSRDPTSQETQYF.

The chain uses TRBV6-5 and TRBJ1-2; perhaps TRBD1 as D (5 bases). This CDR3 is 15 amino acids long. The germline V gene has CDR1 MNHEY and CDR2 SVGAGI. Trimming cost V 0 bases and J 4 bases, with 12 bases left between them. CDR3 sequence (DNA): TGTGCCAGCAGTTACTCGGGGCAGGACCTCTATGGCTACACCTTC. Amino acid sequence: CASSYSGQDLYGYTF.

In DNA form, the CDR3 reads TGTGCCAGCAGTTTCCCCAGAATTTCCTACGAGCAGTACTTC. It yields the protein CASSFPRISYEQYF. J is TRBJ2-7 and V is TRBV28; D not resolved. Germline V gene lookup returns CDR1 MDHEN and CDR2 SYDVKM. The V end lost 3 bases, the J end lost 1 base, and 10 bases lay between the germline ends. This CDR3 has 14 residues.

The chain couples TRBV5-4 to TRBJ1-3, with D perhaps TRBD1 (5 bases). Germline V CDR1 and CDR2: SGHNT, YYREEE (reference sequence). Between the trimmed V and J ends, which lost 6 bases and 0 bases, there was a span of 10 bases. The CDR3 totals 14 residues. DNA of the CDR3: TGTGCCAGCAAGACAGAGACCTCTGGAAACACCATATATTTT. As protein: CASKTETSGNTIYF.

V usage is TRBV4-2 and J usage is TRBJ2-1; 7 bases are a match to TRBD2. This CDR3 comprises 16 residues. Germline CDR1 reads LGHNA; CDR2 reads YNFKEQ. The junction had 2 bases not matched to a gene; V was cut back by 0 bases and J by 0 bases. CDR3 sequence (DNA): TGTGCCAGCAGCCAAGAGCGGGGGAGCTCCTACAATGAGCAGTTCTTC. Translating gives CASSQERGSSYNEQFF.

As concerns this clone: Distinct nucleotide sequences in the sample also encode this CDR3. V gene TRBV28 combines with J gene TRBJ1-2; a possible D gene is TRBD1 (5 bases). Per the germline V gene, CDR1 is MDHEN and CDR2 is SYDVKM. The V end lost 3 bases, the J end lost 11 bases, and 19 bases lay between the germline ends. This CDR3 contains 14 residues. The CDR3, as DNA: TGTGCCAGCAGTTTTTCGGCAGGGAAGCGTGGTTACACCTTC. The encoded protein is CASSFSAGKRGYTF.

The chain employs TRBV27 and TRBJ2-7; D is perhaps TRBD2 (6 bases). The ends were cut back, 3 bases at V and 5 bases at J, with 8 bases in the middle. This CDR3 comprises 12 residues. The V gene's germline CDR1 is MNHEY and CDR2 SMNVEV (reference sequence). The CDR3 DNA is TGTGCCAGCAGTTTTGGAGGGAACGAGCAGTACTTC. Residues: CASSFGGNEQYF.

The chain is built from TRBV5-4 and TRBJ2-2; 9 bases map to TRBD1. The V gene end was trimmed by 4 bases and the J gene end by 4 bases; junction bases not matched to a gene: 2. Germline-derived CDR1 and CDR2 are SGHNT and YYREEE (reference sequence). The CDR3 extends over 14 amino acids. In nucleotides, the CDR3 is TGTGCCAGCAGCCCGACAGGGGGCACCGGGGAGCTGTTTTTT. Translation: CASSPTGGTGELFF.

Concerning this clone itself: A read error may account for a junction end that differs from germline. The chain combines TRBV10-1 with TRBJ2-1; D remains ambiguous. Per germline, CDR1 WNHNN and CDR2 SYGVQD (reference sequence). The CDR3 loop spans 14 amino acids. CDR3 sequence (DNA): TGCGCCAGCAGTGAGTTTCTCTTTTACACTGAGCAGTTCTTC. Amino acids: CASSEFLFYTEQFF.

The V call is TRBV7-9, the J call TRBJ1-1; TRBD1 aligns across 8 bases. The CDR3 consists of 13 residues. Germline V gives CDR1 SEHNR, CDR2 FQNEAQ (reference sequence). Losses at the gene ends were 5 bases for V and 5 bases for J; bases not matched to a gene: 4. CDR3 nucleotides: TGTGCCAGCAGCCCACGGACAGGGACTGAAGCTTTCTTT. Residues: CASSPRTGTEAFF.

There are a few counts of this clone. V usage is TRBV2 and J usage is TRBJ1-2; 10 positions match TRBD1. Losses at the gene ends were 0 bases for V and 4 bases for J; bases not matched to a gene: 5. Germline V gene data show CDR1 as SNHLY and CDR2 as FYNNEI. The CDR3 has 16 residues. The CDR3 DNA follows: TGTGCCAGCAGTGAAGCCCTCCGGGACAGGGGCTATGGCTACACCTTC. It is translated as CASSEALRDRGYGYTF.

The chain joins TRBV29-1 to TRBJ2-3, with TRBD1 as a possible D gene (5 bases). Germline CDR1 is SQVTM and CDR2 is ANQGSEA. V was shortened by 4 bases and J by 2 bases, with 13 bases between the two germline ends. The length of the CDR3 is 14 residues. In DNA form, the CDR3 reads TGCAGCGTTGGGACACACAGTGTCACAGATACGCAGTATTTT. This translates into CSVGTHSVTDTQYF.

On this clone itself: The junction shows a germline mismatch at one end, possibly a read error. The J gene is TRBJ2-7, the V gene TRBV5-3; 9 bases fit TRBD1. TRBV5-3 is an ORF, and what it does is uncertain. The CDR3 has 15 amino acids. As DNA, the CDR3 is TGTGCCAGCAGCTTGGGGACAGGGAAGTCCTACGAGCAGTACTTC. As protein: CASSLGTGKSYEQYF.

The chain combines TRBV5-5 with TRBJ1-4; 7 bases match TRBD1. Unmatched junction bases numbered 5, after V lost 6 bases and J lost 6 bases. This CDR3 region has 13 residues. Per the germline V gene, CDR1 is SGHKS and CDR2 is YYEKEE (reference sequence). The CDR3 here is CASTQGGYEKLFF. CDR3 nucleotide sequence: TGTGCCAGCACCCAGGGGGGTTATGAAAAACTGTTTTTT.

The V and J genes are TRBV7-2 and TRBJ2-4; 8 bases are shared with TRBD2. The CDR3 is 16 residues long. V lost 10 bases and J lost 0; bases outside the gene matches: 11. CDR1 is SGHTA and CDR2 is FQGNSA in the germline V gene. The DNA for the CDR3 is TGTGCCATCCAAACGCCGGGGGGGTTAGCCAAAAACATTCAGTACTTC. Amino acids: CAIQTPGGLAKNIQYF.

The rearrangement joins TRBV18 to TRBJ2-3; 8 bases agree with TRBD2. The CDR3 runs 16 residues. The V and J ends lost 3 bases and 5 bases, in that order; junction bases with no gene match: 10. The V gene's germline CDR1 is KGHSH and CDR2 LQKENI. The CDR3 DNA sequence: TGTGCCAGCTCACCTATTCCGGCGGGGGGCCGAGATACGCAGTATTTT. Translation gives CASSPIPAGGRDTQYF. Filled out from reference TRBV18 and TRBJ2-3, the complete variable domain reads NAGVMQNPRHLVRRRGQEARLRCSPMKGHSHVYWYRQLPEEGLKFMVYLQKENIIDESGMPKERFSAEFPKEGPSILRIQQVVRGDSAAYFCASSPIPAGGRDTQYFGPGTRLTVL.

The chain carries TRBV29-1 and TRBJ1-1; TRBD1 matches at 7 bases. The CDR3 consists of 11 residues. CDR1 is SQVTM and CDR2 is ANQGSEA in the germline V gene. With V trimmed by 5 bases and J by 10 bases, 7 bases remained unmatched. The CDR3 DNA sequence: TGCAGCGTTTCAGGGGGGTTCCGAGCTTTCTTT. Encoded protein: CSVSGGFRAFF.

The chain combines TRBV7-6 with TRBJ2-7, with 9 bases fitting TRBD1. The V and J ends lost 1 base and 2 bases, in that order; junction bases with no gene match: 3. This CDR3 is 15 amino acids long. CDR1 SGHVS and CDR2 FNYEAQ come from the germline V gene. CDR3 residues: CASSLGRQGAYEQYF. As DNA, the CDR3 is TGTGCCAGCAGCTTAGGGAGACAGGGGGCCTACGAGCAGTACTTC.

The gene calls are TRBV6-5 and TRBJ2-7, with D possibly matching TRBD1 (5 bases). Trimming shortened V by 2 bases and J by 2 bases, and 10 bases separated the two germline ends. Germline CDR1 reads MNHEY; CDR2 reads SVGAGI. This CDR3 has 14 amino acids. CDR3 nucleotide sequence: TGTGCCAGCAGTTACGGCGACAGAACCTACGAGCAGTACTTC. Its protein product is CASSYGDRTYEQYF.

The chain has TRBV23-1 and TRBJ1-2, with unresolved D. TRBV23-1 is an open reading frame, and its role is uncertain. The CDR3 runs to 13 residues. With 1 base removed from V and 4 bases from J, the gap between germline ends came to 7 bases. The DNA for the CDR3 is TGCGCCAGCAGTCAATGGTTACTCTATGGCTACACCTTC. It is translated as CASSQWLLYGYTF.

The genes are TRBV10-3 and TRBJ1-5; tentatively, D is TRBD1 (6 bases). The germline V gene has CDR1 ENHRY and CDR2 SYGVKD. Deletions cut 0 bases from V and 0 bases from J, with 21 bases between. CDR3 length equals 20 residues. CDR3 residues: CAISESTAGRGGYSNQPQHF. The CDR3 bases are TGTGCCATCAGTGAGTCGACCGCGGGCAGGGGCGGCTATAGCAATCAGCCCCAGCATTTT.

The chain joins TRBV5-1 to TRBJ1-4; the match to TRBD1 covers 9 bases. The CDR3 totals 16 residues. Trimming at V came to 3 bases and at J to 8 bases, leaving 11 bases not matched to a gene. The germline CDR1 and CDR2 sequences are SGHRS and YFSETQ. The CDR3 DNA reads TGCGCCAGCAGCTCAGCCGCGGGACAGGGAGGAGAAAAACTGTTTTTT. Translated: CASSSAAGQGGEKLFF.